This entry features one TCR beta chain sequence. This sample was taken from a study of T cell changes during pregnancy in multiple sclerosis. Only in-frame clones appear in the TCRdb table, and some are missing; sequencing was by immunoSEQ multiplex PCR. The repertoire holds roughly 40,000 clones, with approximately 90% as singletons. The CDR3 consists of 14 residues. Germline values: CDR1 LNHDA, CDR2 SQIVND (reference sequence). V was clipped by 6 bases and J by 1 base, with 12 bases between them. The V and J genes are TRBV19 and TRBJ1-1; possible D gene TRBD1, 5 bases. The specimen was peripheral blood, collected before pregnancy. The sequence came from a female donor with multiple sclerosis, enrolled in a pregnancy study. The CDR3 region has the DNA TGTGCCAGTAGCCGCGGGGGATCGAACACTGAAGCTTTCTTT. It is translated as CASSRGGSNTEAFF.